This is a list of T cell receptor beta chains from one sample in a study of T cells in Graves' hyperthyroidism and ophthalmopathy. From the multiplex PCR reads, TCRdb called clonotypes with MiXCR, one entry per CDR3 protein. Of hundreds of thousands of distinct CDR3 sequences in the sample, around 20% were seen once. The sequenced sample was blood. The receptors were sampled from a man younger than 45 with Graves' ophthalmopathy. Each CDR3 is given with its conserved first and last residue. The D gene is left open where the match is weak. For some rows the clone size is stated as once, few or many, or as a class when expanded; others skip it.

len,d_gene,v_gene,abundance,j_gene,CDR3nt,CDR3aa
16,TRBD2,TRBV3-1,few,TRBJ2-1,TGTGCCAGCAGCCAGGGGGGGACTAGCGGAAACAATGAGCAGTTCTTC,CASSQGGTSGNNEQFF
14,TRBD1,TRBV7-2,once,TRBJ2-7,TGTGCCAGCAACTCGGACAGCAGGGGGTACGAGCAGTACTTC,CASNSDSRGYEQYF
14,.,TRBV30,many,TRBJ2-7,TGTGCCTGGAGTGTAGGCGGCCAAGCCTACGAGCAGTACTTC,CAWSVGGQAYEQYF
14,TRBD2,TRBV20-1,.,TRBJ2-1,TGCAGTGCTTTAGCGGGGGACTCCTACAATGAGCAGTTCTTC,CSALAGDSYNEQFF
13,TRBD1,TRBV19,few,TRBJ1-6,TGTGCCAGTTGTGACAGGGGTGAGTCACCCCTCCACTTT,CASCDRGESPLHF
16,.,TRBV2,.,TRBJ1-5,TGTGCCAGCAGCCCCCTTGACAGCTATAGCAATCAGCCCCAGCATTTT,CASSPLDSYSNQPQHF
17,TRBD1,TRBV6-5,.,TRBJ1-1,TGTGCCAGCAGTTACTCGCTGGGACAGGGGGCGAACACTGAAGCTTTCTTT,CASSYSLGQGANTEAFF
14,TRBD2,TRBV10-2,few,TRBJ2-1,TGCGCCAGCAGTGCTAGCGGGAGGGCCCATGAGCAGTTCTTC,CASSASGRAHEQFF
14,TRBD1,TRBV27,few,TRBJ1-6,TGTGCCAGCAGTTCCCGGGACAGGGATTCACCCCTCCACTTT,CASSSRDRDSPLHF
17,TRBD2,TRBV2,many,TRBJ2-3,TGTGCCAGCAGTGGAAACGGGGGACTAGCGGGTACAGATACGCAGTATTTT,CASSGNGGLAGTDTQYF
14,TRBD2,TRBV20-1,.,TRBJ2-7,TGCAGTGCTCTAGGGCCTAGCGGACCCTACGAGCAGTACTTC,CSALGPSGPYEQYF
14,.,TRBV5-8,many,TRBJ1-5,TGTGCCAGCAGCACAGGACACCACAATCAGCCCCAGCATTTT,CASSTGHHNQPQHF
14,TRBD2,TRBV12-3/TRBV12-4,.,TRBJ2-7,TGTGCCAGCACCGCCGGGACTAGCGGTTACGAGCAGTACTTC,CASTAGTSGYEQYF
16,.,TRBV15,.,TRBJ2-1,TGTGCCACCAGCAGAGATAATGGGCTCTCCTACAATGAGCAGCTCTTC,CATSRDNGLSYNEQLF
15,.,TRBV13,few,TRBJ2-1,TGTGCCAGCAGGGCCGTCGGAATCTCCTACAATGAGCAGTTCTTC,CASRAVGISYNEQFF
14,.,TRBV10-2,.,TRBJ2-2,TGCGCCAGCAGTGAATGGGGGAACACCGGGGAGCTGTTTTTT,CASSEWGNTGELFF
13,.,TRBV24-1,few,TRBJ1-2,TGTGCCACCAGTGATCCGGACAACTATGGCTACACCTTC,CATSDPDNYGYTF
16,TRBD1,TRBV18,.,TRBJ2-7,TGTGCCAGCTCACCTCGACAGGGGACCAACGACAACGAGCAGTACTTC,CASSPRQGTNDNEQYF
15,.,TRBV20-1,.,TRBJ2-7,TGCAGTGCTAGACCTCTAAACAGGGCCTCCTACGAGCAGTACTTC,CSARPLNRASYEQYF
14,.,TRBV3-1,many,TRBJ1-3,TGTGCCAGCAACCCAGGGGCTTCTGGAAACACCATATATTTT,CASNPGASGNTIYF
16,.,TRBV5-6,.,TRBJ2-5,TGTGCCAGCAGCTTGGGGGGCGGTTCGCAAGGGGAGACCCAGTACTTC,CASSLGGGSQGETQYF
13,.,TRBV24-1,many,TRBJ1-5,TGTGCCACCAGTGGCCAGGGTTATGAGCCCCAGCATTTT,CATSGQGYEPQHF